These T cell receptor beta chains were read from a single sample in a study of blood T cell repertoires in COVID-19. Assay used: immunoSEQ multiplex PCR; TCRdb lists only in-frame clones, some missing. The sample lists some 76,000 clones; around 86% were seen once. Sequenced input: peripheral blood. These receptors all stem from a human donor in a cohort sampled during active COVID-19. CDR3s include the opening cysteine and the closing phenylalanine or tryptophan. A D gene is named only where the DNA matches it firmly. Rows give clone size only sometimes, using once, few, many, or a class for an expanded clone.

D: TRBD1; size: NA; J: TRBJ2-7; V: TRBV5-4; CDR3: CASSSADRVHREQYF; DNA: TGTGCCAGCAGCTCCGCGGACAGGGTCCATCGGGAGCAGTACTTC
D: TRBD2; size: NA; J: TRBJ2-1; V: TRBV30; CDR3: CAWSVSSGGVYNEQFF; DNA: TGTGCCTGGAGTGTATCTAGCGGGGGGGTTTACAATGAGCAGTTCTTC
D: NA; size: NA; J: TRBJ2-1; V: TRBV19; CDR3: CASSILGGLNEQFF; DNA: TGTGCCAGTAGTATACTGGGGGGTTTAAATGAGCAGTTCTTC
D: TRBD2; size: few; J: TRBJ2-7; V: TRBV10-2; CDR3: CASLPSGGVEQYF; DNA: TGCGCCAGCCTCCCCTCGGGGGGAGTCGAGCAGTACTTC
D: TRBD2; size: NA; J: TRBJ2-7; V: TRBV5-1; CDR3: CASTRGRGEAYEQYF; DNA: TGCGCCAGCACCCGGGGGAGGGGAGAGGCCTACGAGCAGTACTTC
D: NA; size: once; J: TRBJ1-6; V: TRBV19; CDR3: CASSTPTGPPVNSPLHF; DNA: TGTGCCAGTAGTACCCCGACAGGCCCGCCGGTGAATTCACCCCTCCACTTT
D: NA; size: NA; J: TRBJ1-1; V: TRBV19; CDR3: CASNTDRLSTEAFF; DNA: TGTGCCAGTAATACCGACAGGCTGAGCACTGAAGCTTTCTTT
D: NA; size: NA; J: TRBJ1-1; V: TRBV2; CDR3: CASSVTTVEAFF; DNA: TGTGCCAGCAGTGTGACGACAGTTGAAGCTTTCTTT
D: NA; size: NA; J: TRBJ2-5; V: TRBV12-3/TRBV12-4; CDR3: CASSSGETQYF; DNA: TGTGCCAGCAGTTCTGGCGAGACCCAGTACTTC
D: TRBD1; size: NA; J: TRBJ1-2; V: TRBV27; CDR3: CASSLGPGQRSSNYGYTF; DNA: TGTGCCAGCAGTTTAGGACCGGGACAGCGAAGCTCTAACTATGGCTACACCTTC
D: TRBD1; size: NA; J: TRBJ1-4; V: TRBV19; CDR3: CASSPPGQGRRYEKLFF; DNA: TGTGCCAGTAGTCCTCCGGGACAGGGGAGGCGATATGAAAAACTGTTTTTT
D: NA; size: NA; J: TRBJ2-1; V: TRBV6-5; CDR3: CASSYSWAGYNEQFF; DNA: TGTGCCAGCAGTTACTCTTGGGCCGGCTACAATGAGCAGTTCTTC
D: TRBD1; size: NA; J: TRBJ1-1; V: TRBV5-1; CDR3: CASSFQGDTEAFF; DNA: TGCGCCAGCAGCTTTCAGGGGGACACTGAAGCTTTCTTT
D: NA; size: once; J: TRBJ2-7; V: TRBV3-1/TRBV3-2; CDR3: CASSPEQVSYEQYF; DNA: TGTGCCAGCAGTCCGGAACAGGTCTCCTACGAGCAGTACTTC
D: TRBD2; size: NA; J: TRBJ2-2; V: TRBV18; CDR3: CASSPASGGNTGELFF; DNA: TGTGCCAGCTCACCGGCTAGCGGGGGGAACACCGGGGAGCTGTTTTTT
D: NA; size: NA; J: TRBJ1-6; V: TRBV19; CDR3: CASSIRGAQSSYNSPLHF; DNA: TGTGCCAGTAGTATTCGTGGGGCCCAGAGCTCCTATAATTCACCCCTCCACTTT
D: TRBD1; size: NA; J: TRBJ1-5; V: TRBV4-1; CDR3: CASSLTGTNQPQHF; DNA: TGCGCCAGCAGCCTGACAGGGACCAATCAGCCCCAGCATTTT
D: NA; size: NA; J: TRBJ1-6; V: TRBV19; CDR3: CASTWTEGNSPLHF; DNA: TGTGCCAGTACCTGGACAGAGGGGAATTCACCCCTCCACTTT
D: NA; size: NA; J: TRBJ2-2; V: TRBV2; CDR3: CASSEAGVAGGTGELFF; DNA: TGTGCCAGCAGTGAAGCAGGGGTGGCAGGGGGGACCGGGGAGCTGTTTTTT
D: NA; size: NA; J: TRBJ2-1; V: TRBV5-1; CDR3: CASSVSGAVYNEQFF; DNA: TGCGCCAGCAGCGTATCAGGGGCCGTGTACAATGAGCAGTTCTTC
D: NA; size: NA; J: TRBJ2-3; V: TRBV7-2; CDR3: CASSLNRVTDTQYF; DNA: TGTGCCAGCAGCTTGAACAGGGTGACAGATACGCAGTATTTT
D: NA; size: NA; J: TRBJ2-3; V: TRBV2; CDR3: CASSEQGHADTQYF; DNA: TGTGCCAGCAGTGAGCAGGGCCACGCAGATACGCAGTATTTT
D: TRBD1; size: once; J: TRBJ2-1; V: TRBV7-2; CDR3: CASSLGRQGPSYNEQFF; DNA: TGTGCCAGCAGCTTAGGAAGACAGGGGCCTTCCTACAATGAGCAGTTCTTC
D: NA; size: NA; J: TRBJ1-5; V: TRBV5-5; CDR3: CASSQAHNQPQHF; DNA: TGTGCCAGCAGCCAGGCTCACAATCAGCCCCAGCATTTT
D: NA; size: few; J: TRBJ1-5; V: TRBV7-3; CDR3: CASSLDGEKGQPQHF; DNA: TGTGCCAGCAGCTTAGACGGGGAAAAGGGTCAGCCCCAGCATTTT
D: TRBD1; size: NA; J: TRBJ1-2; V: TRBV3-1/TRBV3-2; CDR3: CASRRTGGTISTNYGYTF; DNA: TGTGCCAGCAGACGGACAGGGGGCACCATTAGTACTAACTATGGCTACACCTTC
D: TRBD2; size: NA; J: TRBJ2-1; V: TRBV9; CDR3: CASSTRGGADNEQFF; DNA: TGTGCCAGCAGCACGCGCGGGGGGGCTGACAATGAGCAGTTCTTC
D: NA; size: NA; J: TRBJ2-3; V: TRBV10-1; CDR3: CASSEEGGDTQYF; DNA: TGCGCCAGCAGTGAAGAAGGGGGAGATACGCAGTATTTT
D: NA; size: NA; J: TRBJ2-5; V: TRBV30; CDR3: CAWTAGPSQETQYF; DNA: TGTGCCTGGACGGCGGGGCCCTCTCAAGAGACCCAGTACTTC
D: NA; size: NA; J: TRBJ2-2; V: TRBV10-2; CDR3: CASSKSVAGELFF; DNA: TGCGCCAGCAGCAAGAGTGTTGCCGGGGAGCTGTTTTTT
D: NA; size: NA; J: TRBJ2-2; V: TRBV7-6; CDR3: CAGLLPNTGELFF; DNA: TGTGCCGGACTTCTGCCGAACACCGGGGAGCTGTTTTTT
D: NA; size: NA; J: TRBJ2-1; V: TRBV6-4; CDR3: CASSVGGSSYNEQFF; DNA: TGTGCCAGCAGTGTGGGTGGGAGCTCCTACAATGAGCAGTTCTTC
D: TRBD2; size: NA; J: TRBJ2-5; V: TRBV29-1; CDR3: CSVDGGSETQYF; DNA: TGCAGCGTTGACGGGGGGTCGGAGACCCAGTACTTC
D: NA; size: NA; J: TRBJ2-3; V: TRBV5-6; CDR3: CASSVNGAGAFTDTQYF; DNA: TGTGCCAGCAGCGTTAACGGGGCAGGGGCCTTCACAGATACGCAGTATTTT
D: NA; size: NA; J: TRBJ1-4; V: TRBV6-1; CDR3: CASSEGSAEEKLFF; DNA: TGTGCCAGCAGTGAAGGCTCTGCGGAGGAAAAACTGTTTTTT
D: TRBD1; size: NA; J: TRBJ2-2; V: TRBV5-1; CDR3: CASSSTGFPTGELFF; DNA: TGCGCCAGCAGTTCGACAGGGTTCCCTACCGGGGAGCTGTTTTTT
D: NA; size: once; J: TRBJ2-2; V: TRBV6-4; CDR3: CASSSGANTGELFF; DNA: TGTGCCAGCAGTTCAGGGGCGAACACCGGGGAGCTGTTTTTT
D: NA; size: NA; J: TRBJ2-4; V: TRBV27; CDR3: CASSLSRKDIQYF; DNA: TGTGCCAGCAGTTTATCGCGGAAGGACATTCAGTACTTC
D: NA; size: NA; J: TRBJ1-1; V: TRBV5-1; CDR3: CASSFKQAPNTEAFF; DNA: TGCGCCAGCAGCTTTAAACAGGCCCCGAACACTGAAGCTTTCTTT
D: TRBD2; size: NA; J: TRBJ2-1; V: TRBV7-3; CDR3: CASSLILAGVQFF; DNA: TGTGCCAGCAGCTTAATACTAGCGGGGGTTCAGTTCTTC
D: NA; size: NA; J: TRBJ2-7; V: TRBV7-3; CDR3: CASSLSPSYEQYF; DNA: TGTGCCAGCAGCTTATCACCCAGCTACGAGCAGTACTTC
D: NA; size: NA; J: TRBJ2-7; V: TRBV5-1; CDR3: CASSLRPGVSSYEQYF; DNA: TGCGCCAGCAGCCTCAGACCAGGGGTGAGCTCCTACGAGCAGTACTTC
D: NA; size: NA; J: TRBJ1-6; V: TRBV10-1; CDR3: CASSLNNSPLHF; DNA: TGCGCCAGCAGCCTTAATAATTCACCCCTCCACTTT
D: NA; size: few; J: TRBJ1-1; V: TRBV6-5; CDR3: CASLGPPLEAFF; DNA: TGTGCCAGCTTGGGGCCCCCCCTTGAAGCTTTCTTT
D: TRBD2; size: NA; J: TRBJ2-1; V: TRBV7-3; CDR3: CASSLIKTSGAHNEQFF; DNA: TGTGCCAGCAGCCTCATAAAGACTAGCGGGGCCCACAATGAGCAGTTCTTC
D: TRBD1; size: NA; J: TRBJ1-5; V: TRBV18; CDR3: CASSQGQGVVQPQHF; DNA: TGTGCCAGCTCCCAAGGACAGGGGGTGGTTCAGCCCCAGCATTTT
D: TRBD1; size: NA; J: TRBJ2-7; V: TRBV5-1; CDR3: CASSRTGGSNYEQYF; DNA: TGCGCCAGCAGTAGGACAGGGGGCTCCAACTACGAGCAGTACTTC
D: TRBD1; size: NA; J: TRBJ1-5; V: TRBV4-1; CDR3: CASSQGQGPGQPQHF; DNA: TGCGCCAGCAGCCAAGGACAGGGTCCAGGGCAGCCCCAGCATTTT
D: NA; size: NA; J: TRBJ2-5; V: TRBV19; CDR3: CASSTSFWEETQYF; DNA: TGTGCCAGTAGTACTAGCTTTTGGGAAGAGACCCAGTACTTC
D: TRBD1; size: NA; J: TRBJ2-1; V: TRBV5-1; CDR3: CASSSQGTYNEQFF; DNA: TGCGCCAGCAGCTCACAGGGGACCTACAATGAGCAGTTCTTC
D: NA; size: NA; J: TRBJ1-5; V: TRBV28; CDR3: CASSSFQGSNQPQHF; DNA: TGTGCCAGCAGTTCCTTTCAGGGGAGCAATCAGCCCCAGCATTTT
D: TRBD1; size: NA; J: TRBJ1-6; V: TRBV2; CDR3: CASIRQGADTYNSPLHF; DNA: TGTGCCAGCATAAGACAGGGGGCAGACACCTATAATTCACCCCTCCACTTT
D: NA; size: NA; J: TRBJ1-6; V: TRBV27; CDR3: CASTSPSGHLNSPLHF; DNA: TGTGCCAGCACCTCGCCCTCCGGACACCTAAATTCACCCCTCCACTTT
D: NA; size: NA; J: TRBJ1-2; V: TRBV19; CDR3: CASSIGQRTAYGYTF; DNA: TGTGCCAGTAGTATAGGACAAAGGACAGCGTATGGCTACACCTTC
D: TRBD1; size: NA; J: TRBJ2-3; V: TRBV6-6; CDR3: CASSSTGEMDTQYF; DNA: TGTGCCAGCAGTTCCACAGGGGAGATGGATACGCAGTATTTT